A single T cell receptor beta chain is shown here with its context. The assay was immunoSEQ multiplex PCR, and TCRdb's table has in-frame clones only and misses some. The sample carries about 2.4 million clones, roughly 93% recorded once. This entry comes from a study of shared clonotypes between healthy human individuals. The sequenced sample consisted of naive CD4+ T cells from PBMCs. As to subset: CD45RA+ positively selected. This receptor was identified in a man between 18 and 35 years old in good health. Some clones in this sample may be carry-over from other donors' samples.

The CDR3 DNA reads TGTGCCACTCAAAACAGGGAGTTGGTCAATCAGCCCCAGCATTTT. Translated: CATQNRELVNQPQHF. The J gene is TRBJ1-5, the V gene TRBV19, with D perhaps matching TRBD1 (6 bases). Germline CDR1 reads LNHDA; CDR2 reads SQIVND (reference sequence). CDR3 length equals 15 residues. V was cut by 10 bases and J by 3 bases, with 19 bases left in between.